This T cell receptor (beta chain) was obtained from a study of blood T cell repertoires in COVID-19. In the study overall: The United States, Italy and Spain supplied acute and convalescent COVID-19 samples.

In the authors' workflow: It was from reference gene primer amplification that nucleated cell counts were estimated. The assay was immunoSEQ multiplex PCR, and TCRdb's table has in-frame clones only and misses some. V and J calls and clone size follow that table, whereas D and trimming were derived from the DNA. The table lists fewer than 200,000 clones, about 80% of them singletons. Looked up from germline, CDR1 is SGHTA and CDR2 is FQGNSA. Losses at the gene ends were 0 bases for V and 4 bases for J; bases not matched to a gene: 6. The CDR3 extends over 16 amino acids. The specimen sequenced was peripheral blood. This receptor was taken from a woman aged 80 or over with acute or convalescent COVID-19. The gene calls are TRBV7-2 and TRBJ1-5; the match to TRBD1 covers 7 bases. The CDR3 reads CASSLALAGGNQPQHF. The CDR3 DNA reads as TGTGCCAGCAGCTTAGCTTTGGCAGGGGGTAATCAGCCCCAGCATTTT.